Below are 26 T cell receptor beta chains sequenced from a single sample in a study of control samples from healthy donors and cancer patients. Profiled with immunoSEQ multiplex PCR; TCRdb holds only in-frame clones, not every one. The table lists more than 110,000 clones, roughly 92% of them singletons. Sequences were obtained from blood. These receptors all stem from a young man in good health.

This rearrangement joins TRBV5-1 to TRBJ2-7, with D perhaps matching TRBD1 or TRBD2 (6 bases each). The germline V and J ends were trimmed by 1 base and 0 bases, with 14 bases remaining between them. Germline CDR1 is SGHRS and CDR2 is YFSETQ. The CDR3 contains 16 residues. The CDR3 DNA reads TGCGCCAGCAGCTTGACGGGGGACACCAGCTCCTACGAGCAGTACTTC. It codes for CASSLTGDTSSYEQYF. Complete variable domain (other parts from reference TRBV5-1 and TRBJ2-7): KAGVTQTPRYLIKTRGQQVTLSCSPISGHRSVSWYQQTPGQGLQFLFEYFSETQRNKGNFPGRFSGRQFSNSRSEMNVSTLELGDSALYLCASSLTGDTSSYEQYFGPGTRLTVT.

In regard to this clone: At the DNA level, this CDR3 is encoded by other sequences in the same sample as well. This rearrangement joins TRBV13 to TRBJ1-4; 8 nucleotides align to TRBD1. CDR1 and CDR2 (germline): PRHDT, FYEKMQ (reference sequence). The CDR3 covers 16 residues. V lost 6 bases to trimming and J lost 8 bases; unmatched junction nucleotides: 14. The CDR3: CASSLRRRTGLEKLFF. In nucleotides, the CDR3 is TGTGCCAGCAGTCTGCGAAGAAGGACAGGGTTGGAAAAACTGTTTTTT.

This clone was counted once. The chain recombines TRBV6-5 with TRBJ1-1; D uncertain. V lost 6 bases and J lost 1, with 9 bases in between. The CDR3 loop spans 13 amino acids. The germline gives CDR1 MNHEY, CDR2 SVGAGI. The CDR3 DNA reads TGTGCCAGCAGCCTGCGGGCGAACACTGAAGCTTTCTTT. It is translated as CASSLRANTEAFF.

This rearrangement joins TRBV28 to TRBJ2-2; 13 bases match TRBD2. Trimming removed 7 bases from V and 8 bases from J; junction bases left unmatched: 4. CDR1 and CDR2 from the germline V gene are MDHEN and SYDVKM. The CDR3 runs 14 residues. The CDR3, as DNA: TGTGCCAGCACCTGGACTAGCGGGAGAGGGGAGCTGTTTTTT. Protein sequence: CASTWTSGRGELFF.

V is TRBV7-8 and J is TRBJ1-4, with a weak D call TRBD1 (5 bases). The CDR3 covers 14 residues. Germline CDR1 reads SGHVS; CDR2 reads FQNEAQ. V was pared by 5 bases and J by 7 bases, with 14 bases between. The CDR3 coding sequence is TGTGCCAGCAGCCGAGCAGGGTATGCTGAAAAACTGTTTTTT. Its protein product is CASSRAGYAEKLFF.

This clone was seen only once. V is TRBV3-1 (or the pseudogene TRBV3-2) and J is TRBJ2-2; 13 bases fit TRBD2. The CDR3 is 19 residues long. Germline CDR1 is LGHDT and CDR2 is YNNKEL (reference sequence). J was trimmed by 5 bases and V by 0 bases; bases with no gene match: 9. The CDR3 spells CASSQDLGLAGEGTGELFF. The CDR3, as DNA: TGTGCCAGCAGCCAAGATCTAGGACTAGCGGGAGAGGGGACCGGGGAGCTGTTTTTT.

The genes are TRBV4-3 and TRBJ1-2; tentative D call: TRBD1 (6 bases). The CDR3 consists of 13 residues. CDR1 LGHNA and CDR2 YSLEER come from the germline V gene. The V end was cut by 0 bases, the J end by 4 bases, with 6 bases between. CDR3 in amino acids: CASSQEGGYGYTF. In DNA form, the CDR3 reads TGCGCCAGCAGCCAAGAAGGGGGCTATGGCTACACCTTC.

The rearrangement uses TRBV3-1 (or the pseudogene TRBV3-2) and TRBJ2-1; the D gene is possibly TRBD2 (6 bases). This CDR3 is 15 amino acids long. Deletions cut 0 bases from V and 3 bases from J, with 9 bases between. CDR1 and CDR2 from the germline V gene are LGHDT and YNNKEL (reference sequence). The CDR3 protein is CASSQDISGYNEQFF. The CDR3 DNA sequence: TGTGCCAGCAGCCAAGATATTAGCGGCTACAATGAGCAGTTCTTC.

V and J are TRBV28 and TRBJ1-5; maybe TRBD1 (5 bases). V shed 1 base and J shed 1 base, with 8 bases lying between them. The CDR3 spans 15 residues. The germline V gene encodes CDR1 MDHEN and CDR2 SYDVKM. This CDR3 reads CASSLLAGSNQPQHF. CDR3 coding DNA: TGTGCCAGCAGTTTATTAGCAGGGAGCAATCAGCCCCAGCATTTT.

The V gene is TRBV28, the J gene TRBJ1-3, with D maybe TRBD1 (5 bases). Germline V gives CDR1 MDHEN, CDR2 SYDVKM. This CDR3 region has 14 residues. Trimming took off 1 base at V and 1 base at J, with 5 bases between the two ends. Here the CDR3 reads CASSLSGSGNTIYF. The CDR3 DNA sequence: TGTGCCAGCAGTTTATCAGGGTCTGGAAACACCATATATTTT. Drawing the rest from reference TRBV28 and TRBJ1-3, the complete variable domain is DVKVTQSSRYLVKRTGEKVFLECVQDMDHENMFWYRQDPGLGLRLIYFSYDVKMKEKGDIPEGYSVSREKKERFSLILESASTNQTSMYLCASSLSGSGNTIYFGEGSWLTVV.

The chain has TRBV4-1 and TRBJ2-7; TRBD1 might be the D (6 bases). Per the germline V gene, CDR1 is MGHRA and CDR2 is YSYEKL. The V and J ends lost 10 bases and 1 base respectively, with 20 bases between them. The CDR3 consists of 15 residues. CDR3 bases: TGCGCCACCAGGGGAGATAGCGCGAATTCCTACGAGCAGTACTTC. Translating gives CATRGDSANSYEQYF.

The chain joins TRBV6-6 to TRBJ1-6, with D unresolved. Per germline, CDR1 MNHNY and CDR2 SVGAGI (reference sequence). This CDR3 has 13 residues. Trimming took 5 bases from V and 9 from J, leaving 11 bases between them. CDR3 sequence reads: CASSPNRGSPLHF. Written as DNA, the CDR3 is TGTGCCAGCAGTCCTAACCGGGGTTCACCCCTCCACTTT.

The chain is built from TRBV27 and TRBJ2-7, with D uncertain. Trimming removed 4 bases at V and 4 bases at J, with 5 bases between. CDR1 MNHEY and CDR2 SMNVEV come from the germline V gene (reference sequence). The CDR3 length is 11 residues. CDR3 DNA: TGTGCCAGCAGTTCCGGGTACGAGCAGTACTTC. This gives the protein CASSSGYEQYF.

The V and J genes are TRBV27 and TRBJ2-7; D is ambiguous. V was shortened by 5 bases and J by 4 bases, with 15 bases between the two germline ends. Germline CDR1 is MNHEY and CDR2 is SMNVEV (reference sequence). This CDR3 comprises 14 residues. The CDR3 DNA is TGTGCCAGCAGTCCGAAGGAGTACCGATACGAGCAGTACTTC. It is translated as CASSPKEYRYEQYF.

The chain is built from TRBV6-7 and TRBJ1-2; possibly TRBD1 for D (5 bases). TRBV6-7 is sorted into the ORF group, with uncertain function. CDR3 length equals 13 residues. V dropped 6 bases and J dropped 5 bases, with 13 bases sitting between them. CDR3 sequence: CASSPAGTYGYTF. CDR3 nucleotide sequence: TGTGCCAGCAGCCCTGCGGGGACTTATGGCTACACCTTC.

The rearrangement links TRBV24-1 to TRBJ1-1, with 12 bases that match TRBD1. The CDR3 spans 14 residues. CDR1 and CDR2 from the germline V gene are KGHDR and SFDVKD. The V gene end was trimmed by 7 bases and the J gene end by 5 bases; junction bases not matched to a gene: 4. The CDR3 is CATRGTGGLTEAFF. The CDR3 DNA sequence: TGTGCCACCAGGGGGACAGGGGGCTTGACTGAAGCTTTCTTT.

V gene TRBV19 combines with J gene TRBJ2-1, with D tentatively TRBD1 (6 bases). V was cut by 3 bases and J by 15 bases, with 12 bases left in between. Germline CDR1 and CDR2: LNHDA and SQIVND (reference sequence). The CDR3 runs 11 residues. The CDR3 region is CASSMRGTRFF. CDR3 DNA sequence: TGTGCCAGTAGTATGAGGGGGACCAGGTTCTTC.

The DNA for the CDR3 is TGCGCCAGCAGCCGGGACAGGGGAACTGAAGCTTTCTTT. Its protein is CASSRDRGTEAFF. The chain uses TRBV4-1 and TRBJ1-1, with 10 bases aligning to TRBD1. The V gene end was trimmed by 4 bases and the J gene end by 5 bases; junction bases not matched to a gene: 1. Germline CDR1 and CDR2: MGHRA and YSYEKL. This CDR3 has 13 residues.

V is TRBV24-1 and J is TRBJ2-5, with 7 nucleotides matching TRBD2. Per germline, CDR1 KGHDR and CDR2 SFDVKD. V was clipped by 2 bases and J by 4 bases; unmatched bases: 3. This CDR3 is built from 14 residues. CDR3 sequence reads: CATSDSREVETQYF. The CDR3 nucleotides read TGTGCCACCAGTGATTCCCGGGAGGTAGAGACCCAGTACTTC.

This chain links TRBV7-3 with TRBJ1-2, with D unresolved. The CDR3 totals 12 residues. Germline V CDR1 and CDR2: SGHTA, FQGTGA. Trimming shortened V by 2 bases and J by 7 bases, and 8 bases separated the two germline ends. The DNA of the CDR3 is TGTGCCAGCAGCTTAGGGGATGGTGGCTACACCTTC. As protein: CASSLGDGGYTF. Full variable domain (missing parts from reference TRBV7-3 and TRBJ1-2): GAGVSQTPSNKVTEKGKYVELRCDPISGHTALYWYRQSLGQGPEFLIYFQGTGAADDSGLPNDRFFAVRPEGSVSTLKIQRTERGDSAVYLCASSLGDGGYTFGSGTRLTVV.

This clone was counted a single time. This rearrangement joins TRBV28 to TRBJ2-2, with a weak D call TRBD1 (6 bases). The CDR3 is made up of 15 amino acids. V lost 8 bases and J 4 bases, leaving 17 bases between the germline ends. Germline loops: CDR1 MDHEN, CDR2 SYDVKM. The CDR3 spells CASGKIGQTTGELFF. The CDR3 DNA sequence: TGTGCCAGCGGTAAAATCGGACAGACCACCGGGGAGCTGTTTTTT.

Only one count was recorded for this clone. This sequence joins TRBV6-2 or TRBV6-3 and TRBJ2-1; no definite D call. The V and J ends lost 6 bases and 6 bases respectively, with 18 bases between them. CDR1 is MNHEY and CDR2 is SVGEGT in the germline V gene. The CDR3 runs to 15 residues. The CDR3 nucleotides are TGTGCCAGCAGCCCGGACCCAACGCGGAGCAATGAGCAGTTCTTC. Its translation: CASSPDPTRSNEQFF.

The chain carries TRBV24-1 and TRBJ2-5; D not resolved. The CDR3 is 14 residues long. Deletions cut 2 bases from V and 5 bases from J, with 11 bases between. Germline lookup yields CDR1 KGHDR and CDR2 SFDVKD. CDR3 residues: CATSDSGLLETQYF. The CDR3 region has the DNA TGTGCCACCAGTGATTCGGGTCTGTTGGAGACCCAGTACTTC.

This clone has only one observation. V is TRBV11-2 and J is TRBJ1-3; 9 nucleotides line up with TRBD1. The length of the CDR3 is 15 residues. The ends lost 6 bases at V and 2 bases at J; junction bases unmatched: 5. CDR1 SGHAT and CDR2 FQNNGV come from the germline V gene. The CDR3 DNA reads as TGTGCCAGCAGATTTGACAGGGGGACTGGAAACACCATATATTTT. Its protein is CASRFDRGTGNTIYF.

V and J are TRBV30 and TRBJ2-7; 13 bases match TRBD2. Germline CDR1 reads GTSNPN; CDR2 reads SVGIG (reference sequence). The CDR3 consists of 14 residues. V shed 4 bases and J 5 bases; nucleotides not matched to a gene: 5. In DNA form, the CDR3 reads TGTGCCTGGACCGGACTAGCGGGAGCCCACGAGCAGTACTTC. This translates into CAWTGLAGAHEQYF.

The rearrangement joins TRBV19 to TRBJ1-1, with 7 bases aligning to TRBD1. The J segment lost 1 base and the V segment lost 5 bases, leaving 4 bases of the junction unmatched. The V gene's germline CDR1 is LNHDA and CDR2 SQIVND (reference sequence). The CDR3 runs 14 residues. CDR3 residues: CASSRDSGNTEAFF. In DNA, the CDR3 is TGTGCCAGTAGTCGGGACAGTGGGAACACTGAAGCTTTCTTT.